The source of this T cell receptor (beta chain) is a study of spatial heterogeneity in lung cancer. Regarding time point: sample taken at primary tumor resection. Unsorted samples of tumor, nontumor lung or frozen PBMC had their whole RNA sequenced. TCRdb re-analysed the 5' RACE reads in MiXCR, keeping a single row per CDR3 protein. Of around 87,000 distinct CDR3 sequences in the sample, approximately 12% are singletons; the top ten hold about two fifths. Trimming took 5 bases from V and 1 from J, leaving 11 bases between them. CDR3 length: 14 amino acids. Germline V gives CDR1 SGHAT, CDR2 FQNNGV. This clonotype was observed at least ten times.

Sample: PBMCs, taken at surgery. This chain joins TRBV11-2 and TRBJ2-5; D not resolved. The sequence was collected from a male donor with early-stage non-small cell lung cancer. CDR3 amino acids: CASSQYSIQETQYF. In DNA, the CDR3 is TGTGCCAGCAGCCAATACAGCATCCAAGAGACCCAGTACTTC.